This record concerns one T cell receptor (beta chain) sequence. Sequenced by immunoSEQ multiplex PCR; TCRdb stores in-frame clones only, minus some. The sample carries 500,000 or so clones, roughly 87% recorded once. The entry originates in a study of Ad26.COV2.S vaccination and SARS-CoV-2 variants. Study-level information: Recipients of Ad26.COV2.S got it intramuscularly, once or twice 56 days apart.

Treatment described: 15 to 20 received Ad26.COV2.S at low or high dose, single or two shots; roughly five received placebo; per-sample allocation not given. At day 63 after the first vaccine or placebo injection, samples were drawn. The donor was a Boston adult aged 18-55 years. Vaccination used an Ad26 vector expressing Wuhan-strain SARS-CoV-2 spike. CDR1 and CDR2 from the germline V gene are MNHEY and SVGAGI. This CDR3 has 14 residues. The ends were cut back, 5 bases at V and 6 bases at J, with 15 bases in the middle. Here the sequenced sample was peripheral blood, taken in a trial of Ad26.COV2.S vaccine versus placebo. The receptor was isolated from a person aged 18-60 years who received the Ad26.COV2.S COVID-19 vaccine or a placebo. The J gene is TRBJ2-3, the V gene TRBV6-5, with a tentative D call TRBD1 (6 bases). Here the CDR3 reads CASSPRTAWDTQYF. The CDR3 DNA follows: TGTGCCAGCAGTCCACGGACAGCTTGGGATACGCAGTATTTT.